This T cell receptor beta chain was documented in a study of T-cell memory formation after mild COVID-19. Regarding the study as a whole: Contracting clones localized mainly to CM and EM when CD4+ and mainly to EMRA when CD8+. The study detected some responding clones in pre-infection memory, suggesting cross-reactive memory joined.

In TCRdb, the 5' RACE reads were re-called with MiXCR into one record per CDR3 protein. The table includes fewer than 5,500 distinct CDR3 sequences, under 45% detected once. Within the sample, this clonotype is medium-sized. What it recognizes is unknown. Sequencing input: PBMCs or a T cell subset sorted from them (not recorded which). The sequence derives from an adult who had mild COVID-19 (a few samples of this study predate the infection). Cell type and time point are not known.

The CDR3 loop reads CASNNKGVDGTDTQYF. The CDR3 nucleotides are TGTGCCAGCAACAACAAGGGGGTGGATGGCACAGATACGCAGTATTTT. V usage is TRBV3-1 and J usage is TRBJ2-3; D might be TRBD1 (6 bases). The CDR3 is 16 amino acids. The germline V and J ends were trimmed by 7 bases and 1 base, with 18 bases remaining between them. Germline V gene lookup returns CDR1 LGHDT and CDR2 YNNKEL (reference sequence).